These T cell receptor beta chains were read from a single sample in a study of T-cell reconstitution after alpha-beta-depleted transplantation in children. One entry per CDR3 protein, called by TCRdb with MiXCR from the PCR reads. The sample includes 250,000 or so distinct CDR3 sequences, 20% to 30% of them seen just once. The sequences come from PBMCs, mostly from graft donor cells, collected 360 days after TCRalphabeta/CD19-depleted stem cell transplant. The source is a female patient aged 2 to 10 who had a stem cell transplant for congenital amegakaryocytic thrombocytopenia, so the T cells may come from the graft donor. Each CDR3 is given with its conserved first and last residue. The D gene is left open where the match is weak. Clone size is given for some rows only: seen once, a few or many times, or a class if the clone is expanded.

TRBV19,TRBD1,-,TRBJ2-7,TGTGCCAGTAGTAAACCGGGACAGGGGGCTGCCGAGCAGTACTTC,CASSKPGQGAAEQYF
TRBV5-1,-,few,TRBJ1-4,TGCGCCAGCAGCTTGGAATCGTTATCTGAAAAACTGTTTTTT,CASSLESLSEKLFF
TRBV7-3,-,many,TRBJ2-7,TGTGCCAGCAGCCCCGGGACTTTTCCCTACGAGCAGTACTTC,CASSPGTFPYEQYF
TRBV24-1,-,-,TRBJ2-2,TGTGCCACCAGCAGGGCGTGGGAGGGATGGACAGGCCCTGCGAACACCGGGGAGCTGTTTTTT,CATSRAWEGWTGPANTGELFF
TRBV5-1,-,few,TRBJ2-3,TGCGCCAGCAGCTTGGACAGCGCATTCACAGATACGCAGTATTTT,CASSLDSAFTDTQYF
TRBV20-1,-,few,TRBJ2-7,TGCAGTGCTAGAGGATCTAGAGCCTACGAGCAGTACTTC,CSARGSRAYEQYF
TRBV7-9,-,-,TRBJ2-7,TGTGCCAGCAGCTTACAGGGGTCCATCTACGAGCAGTACTTC,CASSLQGSIYEQYF
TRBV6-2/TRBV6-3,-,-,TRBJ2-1,TGTGCCAGCAGTGTGGCGAGTTACCCGTTCTTC,CASSVASYPFF
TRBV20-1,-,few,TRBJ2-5,TGCAGTGCAGTCCCGGGGCACCAAGAGACCCAGTACTTC,CSAVPGHQETQYF
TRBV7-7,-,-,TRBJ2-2,TGTGCCAGCAGCTTAGCGCTCACCGGGGAGCTGTTTTTT,CASSLALTGELFF
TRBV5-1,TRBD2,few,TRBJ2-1,TGCGCCAGCAGCTTGGCCAAGACTAGCGGGAGTGACAATGAGCAGTTCTTC,CASSLAKTSGSDNEQFF
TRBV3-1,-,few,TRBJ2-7,TGTGCCAGCAGCCAAGTTTTTGGTGGCAGGGATCTTTCGGAGCAGTACTTC,CASSQVFGGRDLSEQYF
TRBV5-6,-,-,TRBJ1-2,TGTGCCAGCAGCTTGCGGGGGGTAATCGGCTACACCTTC,CASSLRGVIGYTF
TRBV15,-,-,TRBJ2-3,TGTGCCACCAGCAGAGCCTCCTTCCCGGCCTTGGATACGCAGTATTTT,CATSRASFPALDTQYF
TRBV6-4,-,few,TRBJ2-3,TGTGCCAGCAGTGAGACAGGAATGTCAACAGATACGCAGTATTTT,CASSETGMSTDTQYF
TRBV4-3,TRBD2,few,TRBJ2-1,TGCGCCAGCAGCCAAGGCGTTAGCGGGACCTACAATGAGCAGTTCTTC,CASSQGVSGTYNEQFF
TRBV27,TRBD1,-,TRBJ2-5,TGTGCCAGCAGTTTGGACAGGATGCAAGAGACCCAGTACTTC,CASSLDRMQETQYF
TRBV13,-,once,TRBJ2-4,TGTGCCAGCAGTTACTCGTCGGCGGAAAACATTCAGTACTTC,CASSYSSAENIQYF
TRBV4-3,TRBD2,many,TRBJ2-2,TGCGCCAGCAGCCTTCGACTAGCCTCCACCGGGGAGCTGTTTTTT,CASSLRLASTGELFF
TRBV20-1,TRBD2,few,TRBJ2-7,TGCAGTGCCAAAGGACTAGCGGGGGGACCCGGGGGGGAGCAGTACTTC,CSAKGLAGGPGGEQYF
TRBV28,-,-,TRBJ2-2,TGTGCCAGCAGTCCTGCCTGGGACACTGACGGGGAGCTGTTTTTT,CASSPAWDTDGELFF
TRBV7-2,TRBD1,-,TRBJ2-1,TGTGCCAGCAGCTTCGTGGGGACAGGGGTCCGTCATGAGCAGTTCTTC,CASSFVGTGVRHEQFF
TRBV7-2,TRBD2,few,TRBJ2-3,TGTGCCAGCAGCTTAGTTAGCGGGGCGAGCCATACGCAGTATTTT,CASSLVSGASHTQYF
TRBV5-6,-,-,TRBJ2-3,TGTGCCAGCAGCTTGGTTACGGGGAACACAGATACGCAGTATTTT,CASSLVTGNTDTQYF
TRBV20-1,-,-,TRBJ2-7,TGCAGTGCTAGAGATTTGGGCGGGGGCAGGGACGAGCAGTACTTC,CSARDLGGGRDEQYF
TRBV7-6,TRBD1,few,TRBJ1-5,TGTGCCAGCAGCATCTCCAGGGGGCATCAGCCCCAGCATTTT,CASSISRGHQPQHF
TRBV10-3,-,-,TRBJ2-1,TGTGCCATCAGTGAGGACAGGATTTACAATGAGCAGTTCTTC,CAISEDRIYNEQFF
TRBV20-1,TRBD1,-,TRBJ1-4,TGCAGTGCTAGTCCCTTGACAGGGAAAGGTGAAAAACTGTTTTTT,CSASPLTGKGEKLFF
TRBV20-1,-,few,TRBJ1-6,TGCAGTGCTAGTCTAAATTCACCCCTCCACTTT,CSASLNSPLHF
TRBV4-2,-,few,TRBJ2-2,TGTGCCAGCAGCCAAAACCTCGAATCGAACACCGGGGAGCTGTTTTTT,CASSQNLESNTGELFF
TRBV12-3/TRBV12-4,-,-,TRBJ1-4,TGTGCCAGCAGTTTCTGGCCAGAACTTAATGAAAAACTGTTTTTT,CASSFWPELNEKLFF
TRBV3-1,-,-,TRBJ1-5,TGTGCCAGCAGCCAAAGAGGCGGGGGGCTCGGCCAGCCCCAGCATTTT,CASSQRGGGLGQPQHF
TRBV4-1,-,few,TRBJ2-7,TGCGCCAGCAGCCAAGATCCGACGGTAGAGCAGTACTTC,CASSQDPTVEQYF
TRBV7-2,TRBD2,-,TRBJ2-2,TGTGCCAGCAGCTTACGGTCAGCGGGAGGAAGCACCGGGGAGCTGTTTTTT,CASSLRSAGGSTGELFF
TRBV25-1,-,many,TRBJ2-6,TGTGCCAGCAGTGAATTTTCTGGGGCCAACGTCCTGACTTTC,CASSEFSGANVLTF
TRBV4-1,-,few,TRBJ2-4,TGCGCCAGCAGCCCACTCAACCTTCAAGGAAACATTCAGTACTTC,CASSPLNLQGNIQYF
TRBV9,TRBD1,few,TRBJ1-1,TGTGCCAGCAGCGCTGGGACAGGGAAGGGAAAGAACACTGAAGCTTTCTTT,CASSAGTGKGKNTEAFF
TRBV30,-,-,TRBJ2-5,TGTGCCTGGAGTGTAGCATGGGAGACCCAGTACTTC,CAWSVAWETQYF
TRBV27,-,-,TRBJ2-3,TGTGCCAGCAGCCCCGGAAGGGAGCCGCCAATAGGGGCCCCAGATACGCAGTATTTT,CASSPGREPPIGAPDTQYF
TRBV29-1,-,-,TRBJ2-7,TGCAGCGTTGAAGAGTCTGTGGGGGGGCAGTACTTC,CSVEESVGGQYF
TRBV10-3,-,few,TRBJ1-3,TGTGCCACCAGGTCCCTCCCAGACAGCTCTGGAAACACCATATATTTT,CATRSLPDSSGNTIYF
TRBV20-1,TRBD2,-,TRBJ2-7,TGCAGTGCTTCCAGCGGGAGCTGGGGCTACGAGCAGTACTTC,CSASSGSWGYEQYF
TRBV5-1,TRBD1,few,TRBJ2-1,TGCGCCAGCAGCTCCAGGACAGGGGCACGGAGAAGCTCCTACAATGAGCAGTTCTTC,CASSSRTGARRSSYNEQFF
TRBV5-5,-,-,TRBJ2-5,TGTGCCAGCAGCGGGGGACGGATTCAAGAGACCCAGTACTTC,CASSGGRIQETQYF
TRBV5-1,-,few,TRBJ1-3,TGCGCCAGCAGATACAGGGTCGCGGAAAACACCATATATTTT,CASRYRVAENTIYF
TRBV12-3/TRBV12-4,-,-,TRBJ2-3,TGTGCCAACGGGGAGACCTCTAGCACAGATACGCAGTATTTT,CANGETSSTDTQYF
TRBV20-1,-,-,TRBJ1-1,TGCAGTCCCCAGGAAGGAGACTCTGAAGCTTTCTTT,CSPQEGDSEAFF
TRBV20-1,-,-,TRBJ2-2,TGCAGTGCTAGAGGAGCAGGGTGGACCGGGGAGCTGTTTTTT,CSARGAGWTGELFF
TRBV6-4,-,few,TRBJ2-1,TGTGCCAGCAGCGTGGGACGGACGAACAATGAGCAGTTCTTC,CASSVGRTNNEQFF